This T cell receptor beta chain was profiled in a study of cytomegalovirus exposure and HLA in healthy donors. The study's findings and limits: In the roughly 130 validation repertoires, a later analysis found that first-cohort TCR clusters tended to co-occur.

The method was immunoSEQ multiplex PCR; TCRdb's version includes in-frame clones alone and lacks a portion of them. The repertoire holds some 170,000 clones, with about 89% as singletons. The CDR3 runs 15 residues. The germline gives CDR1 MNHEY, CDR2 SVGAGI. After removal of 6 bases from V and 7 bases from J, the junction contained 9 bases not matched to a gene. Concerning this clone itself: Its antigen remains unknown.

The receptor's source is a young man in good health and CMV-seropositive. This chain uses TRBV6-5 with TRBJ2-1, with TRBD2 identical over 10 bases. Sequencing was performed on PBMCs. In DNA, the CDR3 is TGTGCCAGCAGCCCGCGGACTAGCGGTAGGAATGAGCAGTTCTTC. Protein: CASSPRTSGRNEQFF.